This T cell receptor beta chain originates from a study of cytomegalovirus exposure and HLA in healthy donors. Regarding the study as a whole: The authors enumerated under 200 TCR beta chains as linked to cytomegalovirus. Reports described diagnosis of cytomegalovirus status by the classifier as highly specific and sensitive. Among TCR sequences, most were rare, though some public TCRs appeared in many donors.

Profiled with immunoSEQ multiplex PCR; TCRdb holds only in-frame clones, not every one. The sample carries 70,000 to 80,000 clones, about 93% recorded once. About this clone itself: Its antigen is undetermined.

Trimming left V 1 base short and J 7 bases short, with 11 bases between. CDR1 and CDR2 (germline): GTSNPN, SVGIG (reference sequence). The CDR3 has 14 amino acids. The sequence came from a woman aged 18-29 years in good health and CMV-seropositive. The J gene is TRBJ1-6, the V gene TRBV30; tentative D call: TRBD1 (5 bases). The sample was PBMCs. The CDR3 nucleotides are TGTGCCTGGAGTGAGGGGAGGCGCAATTCACCCCTCCACTTT. This translates into CAWSEGRRNSPLHF. Full variable domain (rest looked up from reference TRBV30 and TRBJ1-6): SQTIHQWPATLVQPVGSPLSLECTVEGTSNPNLYWYRQAAGRGLQLLFYSVGIGQISSEVPQNLSASRPQDRQFILSSKKLLLSDSGFYLCAWSEGRRNSPLHFGNGTRLTVT.